The next 15 T cell receptor beta chains were all read from a single sample in a study of blood T cell repertoires in COVID-19. Sequencing used immunoSEQ multiplex PCR; TCRdb keeps in-frame clones, though not all of them. The table shows approximately 170,000 clones, with 80% to 90% occurring only once. The sample consisted of peripheral blood. Every receptor here comes from a human donor in a cohort sampled during active COVID-19.

This chain connects TRBV9 to TRBJ1-5; D remains ambiguous. The V and J ends lost 0 bases and 0 bases respectively, with 7 bases between them. CDR1 and CDR2 (germline): SGDLS, YYNGEE. The CDR3 consists of 15 residues. The CDR3: CASSVAGDSNQPQHF. Written as DNA, the CDR3 is TGTGCCAGCAGCGTAGCAGGCGATAGCAATCAGCCCCAGCATTTT.

This rearrangement joins TRBV5-6 to TRBJ2-5; 7 bases are a match to TRBD2. Losses at the gene ends were 7 bases for V and 5 bases for J; bases not matched to a gene: 8. Germline CDR1 reads SGHDT; CDR2 reads YYEEEE. There are 13 residues in the CDR3. In DNA form, the CDR3 reads TGTGCCAGCGCCCTGGGGCGGGGGGAGACCCAGTACTTC. Its protein is CASALGRGETQYF.

The chain employs TRBV6-6 and TRBJ1-2, with D unclear. This CDR3 has 14 amino acids. The V gene's germline CDR1 is MNHNY and CDR2 SVGAGI (reference sequence). V gave up 4 bases and J gave up 5 bases, with 14 bases separating them. The CDR3 DNA is TGTGCCAGCAGTTCCGGGGAGGGAATTTATGGCTACACCTTC. Encoded protein: CASSSGEGIYGYTF.

This rearrangement joins TRBV4-3 to TRBJ1-1; the D gene is possibly TRBD1 (6 bases). The germline V and J ends were trimmed by 1 base and 0 bases, with 21 bases remaining between them. In germline, CDR1 is LGHNA, CDR2 YSLEER. The CDR3 is 19 amino acids. CDR3 loop: CASSQASGGGVRMNTEAFF. As DNA, the CDR3 is TGCGCCAGCAGCCAAGCATCGGGGGGGGGCGTTAGAATGAACACTGAAGCTTTCTTT.

The V gene is TRBV19, the J gene TRBJ1-3; D may be TRBD1 (5 bases). This CDR3 has 17 amino acids. Trimming pared 7 bases from V and 0 bases from J, leaving 19 bases between. Germline CDR1 and CDR2: LNHDA and SQIVND (reference sequence). For the CDR3, the DNA is TGTGCCAGTACCCCGGGGTTCGGGGGACTCTCTGGAAACACCATATATTTT. Encoded protein: CASTPGFGGLSGNTIYF.

The genes are TRBV6-5 and TRBJ2-7, with 14 bases matching TRBD2. The V segment lost 8 bases and the J segment 9 bases; nucleotides outside the gene matches: 6. This CDR3 is 13 amino acids long. Germline V gives CDR1 MNHEY, CDR2 SVGAGI. The CDR3 loop reads CASGGLAGVVQYF. In nucleotides, the CDR3 is TGTGCCAGCGGGGGACTAGCGGGAGTGGTGCAGTACTTC.

This chain joins TRBV7-2 and TRBJ2-5, with TRBD1 matching 10 bases. V lost 1 base to trimming and J lost 7 bases; unmatched junction nucleotides: 6. Germline V gene data show CDR1 as SGHTA and CDR2 as FQGNSA. The CDR3 consists of 15 residues. CDR3 coding DNA: TGTGCCAGCAGCTTAGAGACTAGACAGGGGGCGACCCAGTACTTC. Residues: CASSLETRQGATQYF.

This chain joins TRBV10-3 and TRBJ1-3; D is possibly TRBD1 (5 bases). Germline CDR1 ENHRY, CDR2 SYGVKD. The germline V and J ends were trimmed by 5 bases and 0 bases, with 17 bases remaining between them. This CDR3 is built from 17 residues. The CDR3 sequence is CAISPRKGASSGNTIYF. The CDR3 bases are TGTGCCATCAGTCCACGGAAAGGGGCAAGCTCTGGAAACACCATATATTTT.

The chain couples TRBV7-2 to TRBJ1-5; D perhaps matches TRBD1 (6 bases). The V end lost 5 bases, the J end lost 2 bases, and 10 bases lay between the germline ends. The CDR3 is 14 amino acids. From germline, CDR1 is SGHTA and CDR2 FQGNSA. This CDR3 is CASSLQGGNQPQHF. In DNA, the CDR3 is TGTGCCAGCAGCCTACAGGGTGGCAATCAGCCCCAGCATTTT.

The genes are TRBV12-5 and TRBJ2-3; 8 bases map to TRBD2. This CDR3 is built from 14 residues. J lost 5 bases, V lost 6 bases, and 7 bases had no gene match. The germline gives CDR1 LGHNT, CDR2 FRNRAP. CDR3 sequence: CASGPAGVGDTQYF. CDR3 in DNA: TGTGCTAGTGGCCCAGCGGGAGTGGGAGATACGCAGTATTTT.

The gene calls are TRBV7-9 and TRBJ2-2, with TRBD2 matching 9 bases. The CDR3 has 16 residues. Germline V gives CDR1 SEHNR, CDR2 FQNEAQ (reference sequence). The V and J ends lost 8 bases and 1 base, in that order; junction bases with no gene match: 8. In DNA form, the CDR3 reads TGTGCCAGCGAAGCTATAGCGGGGGAGAACACCGGGGAGCTGTTTTTT. Translation: CASEAIAGENTGELFF.

The CDR3 region is CAISPGLQFSTDTQYF. CDR3 sequence (DNA): TGTGCCATCAGCCCAGGACTCCAATTTAGCACAGATACGCAGTATTTT. The chain recombines TRBV10-3 with TRBJ2-3; tentative D call: TRBD2 (5 bases). The CDR3 runs to 16 residues. V lost 6 bases to trimming and J lost 0 bases, with 16 bases between them. Germline values: CDR1 ENHRY, CDR2 SYGVKD.

The rearrangement joins TRBV9 to TRBJ2-1; 8 nucleotides agree with TRBD1. With 0 bases clipped from V and 3 bases from J, the junction kept 5 bases outside the gene matches. Germline CDR1 SGDLS, CDR2 YYNGEE. CDR3 length: 16 amino acids. The CDR3 spells CASSVDSGGFYNEQFF. Here the CDR3 DNA reads TGTGCCAGCAGCGTAGATTCAGGGGGCTTCTACAATGAGCAGTTCTTC.

The genes are TRBV2 and TRBJ1-1; weak D call: TRBD1 (5 bases). The CDR3 runs to 13 residues. V gave up 7 bases and J gave up 7 bases, with 16 bases separating them. CDR1 SNHLY and CDR2 FYNNEI come from the germline V gene. The CDR3 here is CASTSQRGVEAFF. In nucleotides, the CDR3 is TGTGCCAGCACCTCCCAAAGGGGCGTTGAAGCTTTCTTT.

The gene calls are TRBV7-2 and TRBJ2-1; D uncertain. The CDR3 is 14 amino acids. The V end lost 5 bases, the J end lost 0 bases, and 8 bases lay between the germline ends. CDR1 and CDR2 from the germline V gene are SGHTA and FQGNSA. CDR3 sequence: CASSPPSSYNEQFF. In DNA form, the CDR3 reads TGTGCCAGCAGCCCCCCGAGCTCCTACAATGAGCAGTTCTTC.